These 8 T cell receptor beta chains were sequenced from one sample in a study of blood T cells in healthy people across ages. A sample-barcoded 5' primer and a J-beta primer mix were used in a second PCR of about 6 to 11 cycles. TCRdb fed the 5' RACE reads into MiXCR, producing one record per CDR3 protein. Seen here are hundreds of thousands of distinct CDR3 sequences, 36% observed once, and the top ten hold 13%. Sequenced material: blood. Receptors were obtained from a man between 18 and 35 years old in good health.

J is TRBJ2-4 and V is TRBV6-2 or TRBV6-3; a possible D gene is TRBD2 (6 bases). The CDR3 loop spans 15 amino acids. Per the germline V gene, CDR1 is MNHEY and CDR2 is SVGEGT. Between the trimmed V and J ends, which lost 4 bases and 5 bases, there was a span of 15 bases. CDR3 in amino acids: CASSSGRRGQNIQYF. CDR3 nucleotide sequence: TGTGCCAGCAGTTCGGGGCGGAGGGGTCAAAACATTCAGTACTTC.

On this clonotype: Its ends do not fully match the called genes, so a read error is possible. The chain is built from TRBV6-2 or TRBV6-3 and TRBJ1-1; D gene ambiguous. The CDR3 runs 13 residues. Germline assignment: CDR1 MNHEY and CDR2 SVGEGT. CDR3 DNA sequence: TGTGCCAACAGTTATGAGGGTTCCGCTGAAGCTTTCTTT. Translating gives CANSYEGSAEAFF.

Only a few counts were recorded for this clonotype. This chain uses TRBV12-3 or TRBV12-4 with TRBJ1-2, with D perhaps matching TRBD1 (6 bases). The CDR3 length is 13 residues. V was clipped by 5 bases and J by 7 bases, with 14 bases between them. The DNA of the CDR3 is TGTGCCAGCAGTGCCAGGGGAGGGTTTGGCTACACCTTC. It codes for CASSARGGFGYTF.

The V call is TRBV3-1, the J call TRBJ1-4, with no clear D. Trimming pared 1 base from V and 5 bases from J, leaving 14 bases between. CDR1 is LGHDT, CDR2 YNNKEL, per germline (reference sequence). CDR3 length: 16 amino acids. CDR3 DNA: TGTGCCAGCAGCCAAGGAGGTGGCAGGAGAAATGAAAAACTGTTTTTT. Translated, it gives CASSQGGGRRNEKLFF.

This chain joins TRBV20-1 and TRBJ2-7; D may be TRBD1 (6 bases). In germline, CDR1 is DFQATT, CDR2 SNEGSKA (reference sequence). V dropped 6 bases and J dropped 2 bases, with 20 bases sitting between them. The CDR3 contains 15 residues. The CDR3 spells CSAGNRDNLAYEQYF. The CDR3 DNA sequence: TGCAGTGCCGGCAACCGGGACAACCTTGCCTACGAGCAGTACTTC.

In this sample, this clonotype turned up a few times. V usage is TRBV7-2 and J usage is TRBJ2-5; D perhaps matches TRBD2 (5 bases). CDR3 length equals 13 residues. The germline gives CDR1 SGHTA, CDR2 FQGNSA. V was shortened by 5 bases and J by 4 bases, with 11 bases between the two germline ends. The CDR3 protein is CASSRGSTETQYF. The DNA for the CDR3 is TGTGCCAGCAGCCGCGGGTCCACAGAGACCCAGTACTTC.

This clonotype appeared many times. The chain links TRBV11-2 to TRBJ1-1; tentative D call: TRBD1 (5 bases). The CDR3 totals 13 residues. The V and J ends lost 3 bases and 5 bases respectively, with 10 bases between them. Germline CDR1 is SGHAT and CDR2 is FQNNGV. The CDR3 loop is CASSLEGHTEAFF. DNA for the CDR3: TGTGCCAGCAGCTTGGAGGGGCATACTGAAGCTTTCTTT.

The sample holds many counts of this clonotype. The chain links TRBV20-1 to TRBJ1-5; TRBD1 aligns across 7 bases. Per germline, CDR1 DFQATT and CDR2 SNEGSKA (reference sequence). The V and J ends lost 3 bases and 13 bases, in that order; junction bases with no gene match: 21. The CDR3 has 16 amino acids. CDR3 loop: CSARTTYGTDIRSQHF. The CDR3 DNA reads TGCAGTGCTAGGACTACATACGGGACAGACATTAGATCGCAGCATTTT.